Listed here is a single TCR beta chain. In the same sample, other DNA sequences code for this CDR3. These data originate in a study of cytomegalovirus exposure and HLA in healthy donors. J was trimmed by 2 bases and V by 4 bases; bases with no gene match: 3. This CDR3 has 13 amino acids. The germline CDR1 and CDR2 sequences are SGHRS and YFSETQ. The PCR was carried out with 60 Vbeta primers and 13 Jbeta primers. Clones were sequenced by immunoSEQ multiplex PCR, and TCRdb holds only the in-frame ones, with some missing. Of 160,000 or so clones in the sample, roughly 85% were seen once. This clonotype was obtained from a man aged 30 to 39 in good health and CMV-seronegative. The source material was PBMCs. The chain is built from TRBV5-1 and TRBJ2-7; 7 nucleotides agree with TRBD2. The CDR3 DNA sequence: TGCGCCAGCAGCCTGACTAGCCCCTACGAGCAGTACTTC. Translated, it gives CASSLTSPYEQYF.